This T cell receptor (beta chain) was recovered during a study of T cells after yellow fever vaccination. In germline, CDR1 is SGHVS, CDR2 FQNEAQ. The CDR3 contains 14 residues. The ends were cut back, 7 bases at V and 4 bases at J, with 16 bases in the middle. Study results and caveats: There was a small share of clonotypes that showed up in both the CD4 and CD8 compartments.

A process of 5'RACE template switching, which added a universal primer site and UMIs, was used to make TCR cDNA. From the 5' RACE reads, TCRdb called clonotypes with MiXCR, one entry per CDR3 protein. The sample lists some 320,000 distinct CDR3 sequences; 4.1% were seen once. This clonotype was counted only a few times. Its antigen is undetermined. Sequenced here: PBMCs, sampled 5 days after the yellow fever booster vaccination. This TCR was sampled from a young man who received the YFV17D yellow fever vaccine. V gene TRBV7-8 combines with J gene TRBJ1-1, with D perhaps matching TRBD1 (5 bases). The CDR3, as DNA: TGTGCCAGCATCCCAACGGGGGGACCCACTGAAGCTTTCTTT. Translated, it gives CASIPTGGPTEAFF.